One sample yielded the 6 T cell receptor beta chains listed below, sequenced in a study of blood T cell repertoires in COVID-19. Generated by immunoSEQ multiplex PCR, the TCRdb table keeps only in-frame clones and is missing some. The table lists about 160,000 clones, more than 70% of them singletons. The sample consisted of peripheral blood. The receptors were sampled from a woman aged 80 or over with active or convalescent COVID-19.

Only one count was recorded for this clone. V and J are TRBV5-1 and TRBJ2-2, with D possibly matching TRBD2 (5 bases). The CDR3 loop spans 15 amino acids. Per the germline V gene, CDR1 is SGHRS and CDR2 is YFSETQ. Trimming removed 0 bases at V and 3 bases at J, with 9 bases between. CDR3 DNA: TGCGCCAGCAGCTTGGGAGGGCCGGACACCGGGGAGCTGTTTTTT. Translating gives CASSLGGPDTGELFF.

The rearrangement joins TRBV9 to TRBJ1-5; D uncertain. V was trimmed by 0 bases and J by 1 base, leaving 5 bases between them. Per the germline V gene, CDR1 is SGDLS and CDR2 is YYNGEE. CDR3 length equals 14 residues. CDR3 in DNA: TGTGCCAGCAGCGTAGGGGCGAGCAATCAGCCCCAGCATTTT. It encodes CASSVGASNQPQHF. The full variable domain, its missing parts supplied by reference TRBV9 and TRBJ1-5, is DSGVTQTPKHLITATGQRVTLRCSPRSGDLSVYWYQQSLDQGLQFLIQYYNGEERAKGNILERFSAQQFPDLHSELNLSSLELGDSALYFCASSVGASNQPQHFGDGTRLSIL.

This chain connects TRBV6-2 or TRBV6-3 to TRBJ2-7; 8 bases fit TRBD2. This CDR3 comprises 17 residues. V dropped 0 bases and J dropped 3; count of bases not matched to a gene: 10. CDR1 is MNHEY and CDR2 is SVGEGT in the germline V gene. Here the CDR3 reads CASSYSSGSGEGYEQYF. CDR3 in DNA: TGTGCCAGCAGTTACTCGTCCGGTAGCGGGGAGGGCTACGAGCAGTACTTC.

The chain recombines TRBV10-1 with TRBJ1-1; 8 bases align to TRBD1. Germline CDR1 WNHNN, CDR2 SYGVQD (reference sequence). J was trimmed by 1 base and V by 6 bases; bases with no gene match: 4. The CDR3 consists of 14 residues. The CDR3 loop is CASSDRGRNTEAFF. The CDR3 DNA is TGCGCCAGCAGCGACAGGGGAAGGAACACTGAAGCTTTCTTT.

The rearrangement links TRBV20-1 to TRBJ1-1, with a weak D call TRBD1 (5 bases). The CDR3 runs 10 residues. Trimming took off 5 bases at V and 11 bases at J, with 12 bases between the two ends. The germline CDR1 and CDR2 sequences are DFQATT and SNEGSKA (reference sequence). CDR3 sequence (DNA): TGCAGTGCTCGGGGGGGACCGGCTTTCTTT. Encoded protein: CSARGGPAFF.

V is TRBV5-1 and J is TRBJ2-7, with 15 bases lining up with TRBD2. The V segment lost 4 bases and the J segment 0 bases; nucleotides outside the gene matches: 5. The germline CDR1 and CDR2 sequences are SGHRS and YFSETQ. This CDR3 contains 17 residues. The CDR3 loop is CASSPGLAGGTSYEQYF. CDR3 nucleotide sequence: TGCGCCAGCAGCCCGGGACTAGCGGGAGGTACCTCCTACGAGCAGTACTTC.